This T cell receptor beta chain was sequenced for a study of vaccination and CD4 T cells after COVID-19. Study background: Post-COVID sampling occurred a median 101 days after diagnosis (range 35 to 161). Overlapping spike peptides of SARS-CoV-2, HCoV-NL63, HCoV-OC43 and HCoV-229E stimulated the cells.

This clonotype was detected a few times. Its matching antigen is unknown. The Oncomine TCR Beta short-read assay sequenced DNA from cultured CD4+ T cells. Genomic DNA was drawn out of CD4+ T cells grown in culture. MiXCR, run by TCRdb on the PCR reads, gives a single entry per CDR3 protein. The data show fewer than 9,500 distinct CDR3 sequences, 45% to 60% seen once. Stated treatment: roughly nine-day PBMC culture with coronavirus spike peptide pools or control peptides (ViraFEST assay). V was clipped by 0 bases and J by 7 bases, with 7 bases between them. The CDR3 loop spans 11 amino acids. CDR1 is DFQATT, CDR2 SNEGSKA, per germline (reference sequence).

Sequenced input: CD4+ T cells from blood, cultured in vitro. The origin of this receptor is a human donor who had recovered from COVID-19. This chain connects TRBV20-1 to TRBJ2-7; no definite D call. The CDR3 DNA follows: TGCAGTGCTAGAGATACGTGGGAGCAGTACTTC. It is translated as CSARDTWEQYF.